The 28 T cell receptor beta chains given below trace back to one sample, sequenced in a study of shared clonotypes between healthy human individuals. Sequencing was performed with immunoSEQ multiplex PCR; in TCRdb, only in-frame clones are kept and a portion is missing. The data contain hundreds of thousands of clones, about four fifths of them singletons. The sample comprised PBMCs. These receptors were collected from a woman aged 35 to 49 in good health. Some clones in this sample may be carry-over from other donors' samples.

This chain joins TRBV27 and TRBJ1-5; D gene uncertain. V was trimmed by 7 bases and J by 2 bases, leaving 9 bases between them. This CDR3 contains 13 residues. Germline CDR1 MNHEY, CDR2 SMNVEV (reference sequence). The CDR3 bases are TGTGCCAGCACGTCGAGTGGCAATCAGCCCCAGCATTTT. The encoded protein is CASTSSGNQPQHF.

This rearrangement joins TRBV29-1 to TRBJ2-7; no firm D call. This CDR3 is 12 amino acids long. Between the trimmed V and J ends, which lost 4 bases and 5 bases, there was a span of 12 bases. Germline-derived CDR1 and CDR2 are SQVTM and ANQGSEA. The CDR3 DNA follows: TGCAGCGTTGTCACCGCCAGCGACGAGCAGTACTTC. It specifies CSVVTASDEQYF.

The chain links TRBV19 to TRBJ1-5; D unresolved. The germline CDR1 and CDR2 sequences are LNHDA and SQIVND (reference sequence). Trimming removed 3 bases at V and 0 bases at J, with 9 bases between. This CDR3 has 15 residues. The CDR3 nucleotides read TGTGCCAGTAGTATTCACGGCTATAGCAATCAGCCCCAGCATTTT. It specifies CASSIHGYSNQPQHF.

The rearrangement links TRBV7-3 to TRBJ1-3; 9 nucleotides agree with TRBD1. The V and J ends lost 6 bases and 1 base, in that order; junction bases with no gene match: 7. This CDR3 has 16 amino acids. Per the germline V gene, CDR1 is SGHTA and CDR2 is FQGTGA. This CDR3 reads CASSRTGTGSGNTIYF. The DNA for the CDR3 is TGTGCCAGCAGTCGAACCGGGACAGGGTCTGGAAACACCATATATTTT.

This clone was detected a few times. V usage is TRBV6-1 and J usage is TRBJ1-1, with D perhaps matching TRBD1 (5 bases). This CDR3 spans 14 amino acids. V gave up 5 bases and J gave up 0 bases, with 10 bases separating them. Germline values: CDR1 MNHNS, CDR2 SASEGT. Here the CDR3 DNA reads TGTGCCAGCAGTTCGGGACGGCTGAACACTGAAGCTTTCTTT. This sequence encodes CASSSGRLNTEAFF.

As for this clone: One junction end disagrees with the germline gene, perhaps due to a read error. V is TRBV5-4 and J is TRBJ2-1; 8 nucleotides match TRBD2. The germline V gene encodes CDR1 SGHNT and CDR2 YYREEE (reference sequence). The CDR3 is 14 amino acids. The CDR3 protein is CASSGAGVRNGQFF. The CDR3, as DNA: TGTGCCAGCAGCGGAGCGGGAGTGAGGAATGGGCAGTTCTTC.

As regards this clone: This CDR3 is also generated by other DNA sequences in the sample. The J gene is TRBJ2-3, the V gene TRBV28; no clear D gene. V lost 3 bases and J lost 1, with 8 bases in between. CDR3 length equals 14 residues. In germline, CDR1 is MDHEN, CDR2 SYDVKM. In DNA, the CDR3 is TGTGCCAGCAGTTTGGGTGGGGGCACAGATACGCAGTATTTT. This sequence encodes CASSLGGGTDTQYF.

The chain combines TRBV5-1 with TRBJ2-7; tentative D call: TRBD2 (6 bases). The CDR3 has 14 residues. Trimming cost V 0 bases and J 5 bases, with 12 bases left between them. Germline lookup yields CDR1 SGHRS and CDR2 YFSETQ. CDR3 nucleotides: TGCGCCAGCAGCTTGGCGCGGGAACTCGACGAGCAGTACTTC. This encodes CASSLARELDEQYF. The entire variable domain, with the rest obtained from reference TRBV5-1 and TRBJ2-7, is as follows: KAGVTQTPRYLIKTRGQQVTLSCSPISGHRSVSWYQQTPGQGLQFLFEYFSETQRNKGNFPGRFSGRQFSNSRSEMNVSTLELGDSALYLCASSLARELDEQYFGPGTRLTVT.

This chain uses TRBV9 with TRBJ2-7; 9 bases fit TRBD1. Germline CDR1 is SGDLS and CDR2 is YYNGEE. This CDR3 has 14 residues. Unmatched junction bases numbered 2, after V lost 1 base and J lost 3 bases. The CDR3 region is CASSVQGQGYEQYF. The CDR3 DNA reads TGTGCCAGCAGCGTACAGGGACAGGGCTACGAGCAGTACTTC.

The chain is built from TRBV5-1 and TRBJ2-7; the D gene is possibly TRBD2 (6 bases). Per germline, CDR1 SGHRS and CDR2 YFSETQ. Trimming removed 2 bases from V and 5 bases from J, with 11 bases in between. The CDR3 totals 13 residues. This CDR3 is CASSFGGADEQYF. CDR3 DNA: TGCGCCAGCAGCTTTGGAGGGGCCGACGAGCAGTACTTC.

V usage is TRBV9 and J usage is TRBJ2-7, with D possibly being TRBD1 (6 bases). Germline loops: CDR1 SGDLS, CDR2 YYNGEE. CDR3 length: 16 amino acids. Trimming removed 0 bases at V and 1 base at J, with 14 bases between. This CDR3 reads CASSVGWQGKSYEQYF. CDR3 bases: TGTGCCAGCAGCGTAGGGTGGCAGGGGAAATCCTACGAGCAGTACTTC.

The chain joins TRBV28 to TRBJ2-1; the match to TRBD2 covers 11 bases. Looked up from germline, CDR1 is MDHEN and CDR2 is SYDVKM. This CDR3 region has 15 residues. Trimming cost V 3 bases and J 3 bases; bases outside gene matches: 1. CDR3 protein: CASSLTSGVYNEQFF. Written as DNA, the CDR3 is TGTGCCAGCAGTTTGACTAGCGGGGTCTACAATGAGCAGTTCTTC.

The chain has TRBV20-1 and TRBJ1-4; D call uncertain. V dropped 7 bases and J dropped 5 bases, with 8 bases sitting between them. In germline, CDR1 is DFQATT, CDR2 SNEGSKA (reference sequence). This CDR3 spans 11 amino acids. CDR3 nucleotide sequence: TGCAGTGGGCCTTTAAATGAAAAACTGTTTTTT. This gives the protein CSGPLNEKLFF.

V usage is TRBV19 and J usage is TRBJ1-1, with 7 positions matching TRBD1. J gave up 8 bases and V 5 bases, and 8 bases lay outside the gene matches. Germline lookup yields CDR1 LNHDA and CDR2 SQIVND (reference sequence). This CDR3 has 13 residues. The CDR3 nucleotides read TGTGCCAGTAGTGGGGCTTTACAGGGGGAAGCTTTCTTT. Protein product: CASSGALQGEAFF.

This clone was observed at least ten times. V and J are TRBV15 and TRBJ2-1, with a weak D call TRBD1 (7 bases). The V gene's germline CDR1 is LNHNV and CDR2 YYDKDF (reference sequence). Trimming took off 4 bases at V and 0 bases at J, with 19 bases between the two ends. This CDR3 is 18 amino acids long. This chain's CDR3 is CATSTGGLEGASYNEQFF. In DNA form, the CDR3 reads TGTGCCACCAGCACCGGGGGTCTGGAGGGGGCCTCCTACAATGAGCAGTTCTTC. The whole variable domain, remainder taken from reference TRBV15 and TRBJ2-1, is DAMVIQNPRYQVTQFGKPVTLSCSQTLNHNVMYWYQQKSSQAPKLLFHYYDKDFNNEADTPDNFQSRRPNTSFCFLDIRSPGLGDTAMYLCATSTGGLEGASYNEQFFGPGTRLTVL.

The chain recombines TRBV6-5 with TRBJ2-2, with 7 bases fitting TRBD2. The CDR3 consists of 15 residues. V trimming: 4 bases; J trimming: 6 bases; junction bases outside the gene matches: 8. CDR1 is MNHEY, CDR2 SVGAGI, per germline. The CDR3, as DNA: TGTGCCAGCAGTTGGAGCGGGATGGACTCCGGGGAGCTGTTTTTT. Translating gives CASSWSGMDSGELFF.

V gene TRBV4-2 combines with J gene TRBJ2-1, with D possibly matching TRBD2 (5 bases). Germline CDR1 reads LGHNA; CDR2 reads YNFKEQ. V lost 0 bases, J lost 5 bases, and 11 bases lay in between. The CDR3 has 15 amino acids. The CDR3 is CASSQDSASNNEQFF. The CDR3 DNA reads TGTGCCAGCAGCCAAGATAGCGCTAGCAACAATGAGCAGTTCTTC.

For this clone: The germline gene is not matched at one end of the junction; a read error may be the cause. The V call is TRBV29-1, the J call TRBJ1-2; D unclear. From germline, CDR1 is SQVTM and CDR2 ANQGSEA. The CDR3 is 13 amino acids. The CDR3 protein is CSVESIGPASDSF. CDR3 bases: TGCAGCGTTGAATCGATCGGCCCAGCCTCGGATTCCTTC.

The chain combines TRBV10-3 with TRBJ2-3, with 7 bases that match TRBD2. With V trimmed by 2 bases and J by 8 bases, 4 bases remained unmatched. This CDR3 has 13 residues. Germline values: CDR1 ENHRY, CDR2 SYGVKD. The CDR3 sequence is CAISEIGRPTQYF. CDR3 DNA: TGTGCCATCAGTGAGATCGGGAGGCCTACGCAGTATTTT.

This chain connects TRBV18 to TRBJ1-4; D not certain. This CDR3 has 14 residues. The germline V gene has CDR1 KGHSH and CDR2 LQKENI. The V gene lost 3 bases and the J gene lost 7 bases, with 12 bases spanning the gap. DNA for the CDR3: TGTGCCAGCTCACCGGCCGGGCTCGGTGAAAAACTGTTTTTT. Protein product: CASSPAGLGEKLFF.

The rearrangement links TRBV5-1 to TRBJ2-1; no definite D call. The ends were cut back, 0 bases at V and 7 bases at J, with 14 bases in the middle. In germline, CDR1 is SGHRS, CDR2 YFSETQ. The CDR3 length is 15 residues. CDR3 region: CASSLAPLDNNEQFF. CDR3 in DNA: TGCGCCAGCAGCTTGGCCCCCCTTGACAATAATGAGCAGTTCTTC.

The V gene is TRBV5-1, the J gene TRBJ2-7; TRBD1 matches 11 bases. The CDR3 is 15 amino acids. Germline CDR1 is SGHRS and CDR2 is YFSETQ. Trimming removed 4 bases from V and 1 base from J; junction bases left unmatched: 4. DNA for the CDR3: TGCGCCAGCAGCGCGGGACAGGGGGTGTCCTACGAGCAGTACTTC. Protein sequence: CASSAGQGVSYEQYF. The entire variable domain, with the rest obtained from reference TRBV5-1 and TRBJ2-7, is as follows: KAGVTQTPRYLIKTRGQQVTLSCSPISGHRSVSWYQQTPGQGLQFLFEYFSETQRNKGNFPGRFSGRQFSNSRSEMNVSTLELGDSALYLCASSAGQGVSYEQYFGPGTRLTVT.

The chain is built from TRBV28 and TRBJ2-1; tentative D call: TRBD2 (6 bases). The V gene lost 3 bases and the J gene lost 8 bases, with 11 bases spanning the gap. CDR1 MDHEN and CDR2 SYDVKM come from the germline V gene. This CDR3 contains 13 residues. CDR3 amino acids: CASSFPGGYEQFF. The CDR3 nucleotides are TGTGCCAGCAGTTTTCCTGGGGGGTATGAGCAGTTCTTC.

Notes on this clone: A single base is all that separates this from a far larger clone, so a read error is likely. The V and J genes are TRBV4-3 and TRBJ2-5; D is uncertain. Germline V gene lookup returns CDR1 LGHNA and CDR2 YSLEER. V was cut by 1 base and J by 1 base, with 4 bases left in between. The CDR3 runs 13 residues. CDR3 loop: CASSQGPQETQYF. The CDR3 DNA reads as TGCGCCAGCAGCCAAGGGCCCCAAGAGACCCAGTACTTC.

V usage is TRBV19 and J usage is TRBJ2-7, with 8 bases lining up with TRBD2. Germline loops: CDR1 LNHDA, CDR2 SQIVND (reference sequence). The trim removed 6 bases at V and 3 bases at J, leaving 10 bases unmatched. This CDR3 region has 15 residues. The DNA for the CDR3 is TGTGCCAGTAGACCTCAGGGGACTAGAGACTACGAGCAGTACTTC. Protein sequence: CASRPQGTRDYEQYF.

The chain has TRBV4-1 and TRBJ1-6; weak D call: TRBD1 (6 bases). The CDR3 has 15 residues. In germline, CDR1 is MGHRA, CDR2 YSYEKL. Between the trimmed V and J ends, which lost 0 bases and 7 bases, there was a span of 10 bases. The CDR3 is CASSQDRDRNSPLHF. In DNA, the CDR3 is TGCGCCAGCAGCCAAGATCGAGACAGGAATTCACCCCTCCACTTT.

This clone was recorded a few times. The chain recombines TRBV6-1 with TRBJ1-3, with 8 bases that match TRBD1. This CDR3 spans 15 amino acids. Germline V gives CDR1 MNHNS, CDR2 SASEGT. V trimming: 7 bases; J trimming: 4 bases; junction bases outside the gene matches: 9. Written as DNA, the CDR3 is TGTGCCAGCACCAGCACGACAGGGGACGGAAACACCATATATTTT. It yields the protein CASTSTTGDGNTIYF.

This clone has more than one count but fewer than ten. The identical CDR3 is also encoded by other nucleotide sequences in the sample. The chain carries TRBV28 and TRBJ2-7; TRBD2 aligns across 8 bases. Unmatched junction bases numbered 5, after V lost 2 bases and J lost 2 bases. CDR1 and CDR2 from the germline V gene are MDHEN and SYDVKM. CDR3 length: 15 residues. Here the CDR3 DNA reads TGTGCCAGCAGTTTAGGGTTAGCGGGGACCTACGAGCAGTACTTC. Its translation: CASSLGLAGTYEQYF.